Here is one TCR beta chain with its context. The antigen is undetermined. The time point is: pretreatment peripheral blood. The data were taken from a study of PD-L1 blockade in urothelial cancer. Overall study: Researchers looked at the blood 3 weeks (second dose) and 6 weeks after treatment began.

Synthetic templates analogous to TCR were spiked into all PCRs individually. Profiled with immunoSEQ multiplex PCR; TCRdb holds only in-frame clones, not every one. Seen here are fewer than 60,000 clones, over 65% observed once, and the top ten hold over 1%. General study points: Sub-median blood TCR clonality before treatment predicted longer survival.

Source: PBMCs, taken around atezolizumab (anti-PD-L1) treatment. This clonotype was obtained from a man aged 45-65 years with urothelial cancer.

The CDR3 coding sequence is TGTGCCAGCAGCACAGGACAGGGAGGAGGGCAGTACTTC. It codes for CASSTGQGGGQYF. The rearrangement uses TRBV11-2 and TRBJ2-7; 8 nucleotides match TRBD1. The CDR3 covers 13 residues. Germline CDR1 is SGHAT and CDR2 is FQNNGV. J lost 9 bases, V lost 5 bases, and 9 bases had no gene match.